Following are 21 T cell receptor beta chains from one sample sequenced in a study of shared clonotypes between healthy human individuals. Data came from immunoSEQ multiplex PCR; TCRdb stores just in-frame clones and leaves some out. The sample records about 1 million clones, 75% being singletons. The sequencing sample was made of memory CD4+ T cells sorted from blood. Stated subset: CD45RA-negative fraction. The receptor source for this set is a man aged 18 to 29 in good health.

The CDR3 nucleotides are TGCGCCAGCAGTCCTAACAGGGGGGGCACTGAAGCTTTCTTT. This translates into CASSPNRGGTEAFF. The chain is built from TRBV10-1 and TRBJ1-1; TRBD1 matches 8 bases. Trimming cost V 5 bases and J 4 bases; bases outside gene matches: 6. The CDR3 runs 14 residues. From germline, CDR1 is WNHNN and CDR2 SYGVQD (reference sequence).

The genes are TRBV5-1 and TRBJ2-2, with a possible D match to TRBD2 (6 bases). V gave up 4 bases and J gave up 1 base, with 11 bases separating them. Germline-derived CDR1 and CDR2 are SGHRS and YFSETQ. The CDR3 covers 15 residues. The CDR3: CASSIDGRNTGELFF. The DNA of the CDR3 is TGCGCCAGCAGCATCGACGGGAGGAACACCGGGGAGCTGTTTTTT.

The V and J genes are TRBV11-2 and TRBJ2-3; 8 bases are a match to TRBD2. The trim removed 5 bases at V and 7 bases at J, leaving 14 bases unmatched. This CDR3 has 16 amino acids. CDR1 is SGHAT and CDR2 is FQNNGV in the germline V gene. CDR3 nucleotides: TGTGCCAGCAGCCGATCGGGTCGGGAGGGTGGTCATACGCAGTATTTT. Translation gives CASSRSGREGGHTQYF.

The chain has TRBV28 and TRBJ2-7, with unresolved D. V was pared by 3 bases and J by 2 bases, with 8 bases between. The germline CDR1 and CDR2 sequences are MDHEN and SYDVKM. This CDR3 has 13 amino acids. In nucleotides, the CDR3 is TGTGCCAGCAGTTTGAACAACCCCTACGAGCAGTACTTC. It is translated as CASSLNNPYEQYF.

The chain employs TRBV13 and TRBJ2-2, with D possibly being TRBD1 (5 bases). This CDR3 region has 17 residues. Trimming took off 2 bases at V and 6 bases at J, with 19 bases between the two ends. Germline CDR1 reads PRHDT; CDR2 reads FYEKMQ (reference sequence). The DNA of the CDR3 is TGTGCCAGCAGCTTATCTGGGTGGGGCCAGCCCTCCGGGGAGCTGTTTTTT. It specifies CASSLSGWGQPSGELFF.

This clone was seen a single time. The rearrangement links TRBV7-9 to TRBJ2-5; no firm D call. This CDR3 comprises 15 residues. CDR1 and CDR2 (germline): SEHNR, FQNEAQ (reference sequence). The V and J ends lost 5 bases and 1 base respectively, with 14 bases between them. The CDR3 bases are TGTGCCAGCAGCCCCATAATTGGGCCCCAAGAGACCCAGTACTTC. It is translated as CASSPIIGPQETQYF.

This sequence joins TRBV5-1 and TRBJ2-7; TRBD1 is a possible D gene (5 bases). Germline values: CDR1 SGHRS, CDR2 YFSETQ. Trimming cost V 3 bases and J 0 bases, with 16 bases left between them. The CDR3 runs 16 residues. The chain's CDR3 is CASSSKDTQSSYEQYF. Here the CDR3 DNA reads TGCGCCAGCAGCTCTAAGGACACCCAGAGCTCCTACGAGCAGTACTTC.

The genes are TRBV6-4 and TRBJ1-2, with D possibly being TRBD1 (6 bases). The CDR3 is 13 residues long. Germline-derived CDR1 and CDR2 are MRHNA and SNTAGT. Trimming took off 4 bases at V and 8 bases at J, with 14 bases between the two ends. The CDR3 nucleotides are TGTGCCAGCAGTGCAGACACAGGGTACGGCTACACCTTC. Encoded protein: CASSADTGYGYTF.

The genes are TRBV30 and TRBJ1-6, with a tentative D call TRBD1 (6 bases). This CDR3 is 13 amino acids long. Per germline, CDR1 GTSNPN and CDR2 SVGIG (reference sequence). Trimming shortened V by 1 base and J by 9 bases, and 10 bases separated the two germline ends. CDR3 in amino acids: CAWSEQGSSPLHF. The CDR3, as DNA: TGTGCCTGGAGTGAGCAGGGGAGTTCACCCCTCCACTTT.

The chain recombines TRBV7-2 with TRBJ2-7, with 7 bases fitting TRBD1. The CDR3 totals 14 residues. V shed 4 bases, J shed 0 bases, and the junction held 3 bases outside the gene matches. CDR1 and CDR2 from the germline V gene are SGHTA and FQGNSA. The CDR3 sequence is CASSSHRGSYEQYF. DNA of the CDR3: TGTGCCAGCAGCTCCCACAGGGGCTCCTACGAGCAGTACTTC.

In this sample, this clone turned up many times. The chain uses TRBV28 and TRBJ1-2; a possible D gene is TRBD1 (5 bases). Germline values: CDR1 MDHEN, CDR2 SYDVKM. The V end lost 1 base, the J end lost 6 bases, and 15 bases lay between the germline ends. There are 15 residues in the CDR3. The CDR3 here is CASSLLVRQHDGYTF. The CDR3, as DNA: TGTGCCAGCAGTTTATTGGTTAGACAGCATGATGGCTACACCTTC.

This clone was observed a handful of times. Other nucleotide sequences in the sample specify the same CDR3. The chain combines TRBV7-6 with TRBJ2-3, with 7 bases matching TRBD1. CDR1 and CDR2 (germline): SGHVS, FNYEAQ. V trimming: 1 base; J trimming: 1 base; junction bases outside the gene matches: 2. The CDR3 has 15 residues. The CDR3 DNA sequence: TGTGCCAGCAGCTTAGTAGGGGGCGGCACAGATACGCAGTATTTT. It codes for CASSLVGGGTDTQYF.

The sample holds a few counts of this clone. The genes are TRBV15 and TRBJ1-1; D is possibly TRBD1 (6 bases). The CDR3 runs 15 residues. The germline gives CDR1 LNHNV, CDR2 YYDKDF (reference sequence). Trimming stripped 5 bases from V and 4 bases from J, with 17 bases between. The CDR3 region is CATSGTWGQGTEAFF. The CDR3 DNA sequence: TGTGCCACCAGCGGGACATGGGGGCAGGGCACTGAAGCTTTCTTT.

This clone has only a few counts. The chain combines TRBV5-8 with TRBJ2-2, with 7 bases fitting TRBD1. The CDR3 consists of 17 residues. From germline, CDR1 is SGHTS and CDR2 YDEGEE. J gave up 0 bases and V 4 bases, and 9 bases lay outside the gene matches. Here the CDR3 reads CASSNNRGKANTGELFF. For the CDR3, the DNA is TGTGCCAGCAGCAACAACAGGGGAAAAGCGAACACCGGGGAGCTGTTTTTT. The variable domain in full, completed from reference TRBV5-8 and TRBJ2-2, reads EAGVTQSPTHLIKTRGQQATLRCSPISGHTSVYWYQQALGLGLQFLLWYDEGEERNRGNFPPRFSGRQFPNYSSELNVNALELEDSALYLCASSNNRGKANTGELFFGEGSRLTVL.

This clone was recorded a few times. This chain links TRBV19 with TRBJ1-6; 7 nucleotides line up with TRBD1. Germline-derived CDR1 and CDR2 are LNHDA and SQIVND (reference sequence). V shed 1 base and J 12 bases; nucleotides not matched to a gene: 6. CDR3 length: 14 amino acids. CDR3 bases: TGTGCCAGTAGTATAGCCCCAGGGGGAAGACCCCTCCACTTT. Its translation: CASSIAPGGRPLHF.

CDR3 sequence (DNA): TGTGCCAGTAGTCCCGGGACAGGGGATGAGCAGTACTTC. Amino acids: CASSPGTGDEQYF. This chain links TRBV19 with TRBJ2-7, with 10 bases identical to TRBD1. With 5 bases clipped from V and 7 bases from J, the junction kept 5 bases outside the gene matches. The germline V gene has CDR1 LNHDA and CDR2 SQIVND (reference sequence). There are 13 residues in the CDR3. Based on the CDR3 plus reference TRBV19 and TRBJ2-7, the full variable domain is DGGITQSPKYLFRKEGQNVTLSCEQNLNHDAMYWYRQDPGQGLRLIYYSQIVNDFQKGDIAEGYSVSREKKESFPLTVTSAQKNPTAFYLCASSPGTGDEQYFGPGTRLTVT.

This chain connects TRBV6-1 to TRBJ1-2; D possibly corresponds to TRBD1 (5 bases). Germline CDR1 is MNHNS and CDR2 is SASEGT. The CDR3 is 15 residues long. V dropped 3 bases and J dropped 5 bases, with 16 bases sitting between them. CDR3: CASSDPFVDTYGYTF. The DNA for the CDR3 is TGTGCCAGCAGTGATCCCTTCGTGGACACTTATGGCTACACCTTC.

This chain connects TRBV19 to TRBJ2-2; TRBD1 aligns across 7 bases. Germline V gene sequence: CDR1 LNHDA, CDR2 SQIVND (reference sequence). The ends lost 3 bases at V and 7 bases at J; junction bases unmatched: 8. The CDR3 is made up of 15 amino acids. CDR3 protein: CASSIMGTDLGELFF. Written as DNA, the CDR3 is TGTGCCAGTAGTATCATGGGGACAGACCTCGGGGAGCTGTTTTTT. Together with reference TRBV19 and TRBJ2-2, the CDR3 gives the full variable domain: DGGITQSPKYLFRKEGQNVTLSCEQNLNHDAMYWYRQDPGQGLRLIYYSQIVNDFQKGDIAEGYSVSREKKESFPLTVTSAQKNPTAFYLCASSIMGTDLGELFFGEGSRLTVL.

The J gene is TRBJ2-5, the V gene TRBV23-1; the D is unclear. TRBV23-1 is classed as an ORF, of uncertain function. Trimming stripped 7 bases from V and 5 bases from J, with 14 bases between. The CDR3 spans 13 residues. The CDR3 reads CASNRLIRETQYF. The CDR3, as DNA: TGCGCCAGCAACCGACTTATTCGCGAGACCCAGTACTTC.

The chain uses TRBV19 and TRBJ2-1; 8 nucleotides line up with TRBD2. The CDR3 contains 14 residues. Germline trimming cut 1 base from V and 7 bases from J; bases unmatched to any gene: 3. Germline V gives CDR1 LNHDA, CDR2 SQIVND (reference sequence). For the CDR3, the DNA is TGTGCCAGTAGTATAGTAGCGGGGAGGAATGAGCAGTTCTTC. It yields the protein CASSIVAGRNEQFF.

This chain uses TRBV11-3 with TRBJ2-7; perhaps TRBD1 as D (5 bases). The ends were cut back, 5 bases at V and 0 bases at J, with 11 bases in the middle. This CDR3 has 14 residues. Germline V gives CDR1 SGHNT, CDR2 YENEEA. In DNA form, the CDR3 reads TGTGCCAGCAGCCCTGACAGTAGCTCCTACGAGCAGTACTTC. This encodes CASSPDSSSYEQYF.